One and the same sample provided the 30 T cell receptor beta chains below, sequenced in a study of neurological immune-mediated disorders. Each CDR3 protein is one row after TCRdb ran MiXCR on the 5' RACE reads. The table includes 15,000 to 20,000 distinct CDR3 sequences, around 10% detected once. The sample taken for sequencing was CD8+ T cells from blood. These receptor sequences come from a woman aged 50 to 60 in good health.

This chain connects TRBV28 to TRBJ1-1, with TRBD1 identical over 11 bases. The ends lost 2 bases at V and 2 bases at J; junction bases unmatched: 13. Germline V gene sequence: CDR1 MDHEN, CDR2 SYDVKM. CDR3 length equals 19 residues. CDR3 residues: CASSLSPTRTGGGNTEAFF. CDR3 coding DNA: TGTGCCAGCAGTTTAAGCCCTACTCGGACAGGGGGCGGAAACACTGAAGCTTTCTTT.

The table lists this clonotype with many counts. The chain uses TRBV27 and TRBJ2-5; 7 positions agree with TRBD2. V lost 2 bases to trimming and J lost 5 bases; unmatched junction nucleotides: 8. CDR1 is MNHEY, CDR2 SMNVEV, per germline (reference sequence). The CDR3 covers 15 residues. Here the CDR3 DNA reads TGTGCCAGCAGTTTACTGTCTAGCGGTCTGGAGACCCAGTACTTC. Amino acid sequence: CASSLLSSGLETQYF.

This clonotype appeared many times. The J gene is TRBJ1-5, the V gene TRBV7-9; possibly TRBD1 for D (5 bases). Trimming removed 4 bases at V and 5 bases at J, with 18 bases between. The CDR3 consists of 16 residues. CDR1 is SEHNR and CDR2 is FQNEAQ in the germline V gene (reference sequence). This chain's CDR3 is CASSSPPRAYDQPQHF. The CDR3 DNA follows: TGTGCCAGCAGCTCGCCCCCCAGGGCTTATGATCAGCCCCAGCATTTT.

This clonotype was recorded at least ten times. V and J are TRBV7-2 and TRBJ2-2; 8 nucleotides agree with TRBD1. The CDR3 sequence is 17 residues long. Germline V gene data show CDR1 as SGHTA and CDR2 as FQGNSA. Trimming cost V 1 base and J 3 bases; bases outside gene matches: 7. The CDR3 region is CASSLDMTGVDTGELFF. The CDR3 DNA reads TGTGCCAGCAGCTTAGACATGACAGGGGTTGACACCGGGGAGCTGTTTTTT.

This clonotype has more than one count but fewer than ten. The chain employs TRBV20-1 and TRBJ2-3, with TRBD2 as a possible D gene (6 bases). Germline CDR1 reads DFQATT; CDR2 reads SNEGSKA (reference sequence). Deletions cut 7 bases from V and 4 bases from J, with 15 bases between. The CDR3 loop spans 13 amino acids. CDR3 sequence: CSVPGRGSDTQYF. The CDR3 DNA follows: TGCAGTGTACCCGGGAGAGGGTCAGATACGCAGTATTTT.

In this sample, this clonotype turned up many times. The chain recombines TRBV27 with TRBJ2-1; TRBD2 is a possible D gene (5 bases). Trimming stripped 0 bases from V and 0 bases from J, with 9 bases between. The CDR3 totals 16 residues. Looked up from germline, CDR1 is MNHEY and CDR2 is SMNVEV (reference sequence). CDR3 DNA sequence: TGTGCCAGCAGTTTATCCGCTAGCTCCTCCTACAATGAGCAGTTCTTC. Translating gives CASSLSASSSYNEQFF.

This clonotype was counted many times. The gene calls are TRBV5-6 and TRBJ2-1; TRBD1 agrees at 9 bases. Germline V gives CDR1 SGHDT, CDR2 YYEEEE. The CDR3 length is 17 residues. V dropped 0 bases and J dropped 2; count of bases not matched to a gene: 6. CDR3 sequence reads: CASSLVSRQGAYNEQFF. The CDR3 DNA follows: TGTGCCAGCAGCTTGGTATCCCGACAGGGGGCCTACAATGAGCAGTTCTTC.

This clonotype has a count of ten or more. The V and J genes are TRBV4-2 and TRBJ1-1, with D possibly TRBD1 on 5 matching bases. V was clipped by 6 bases and J by 2 bases, with 7 bases between them. Germline-derived CDR1 and CDR2 are LGHNA and YNFKEQ. The CDR3 runs 12 residues. CDR3 in amino acids: CASRRGNTEAFF. CDR3 nucleotide sequence: TGTGCCAGCAGAAGGGGAAACACTGAAGCTTTCTTT.

This clonotype has at least ten counts. Here the CDR3 reads CSAPDGNTIYF. The CDR3, as DNA: TGCAGTGCTCCTGACGGAAACACCATATATTTT. The V call is TRBV20-1, the J call TRBJ1-3; D remains unclear. CDR1 is DFQATT and CDR2 is SNEGSKA in the germline V gene (reference sequence). This CDR3 comprises 11 residues. The germline V and J ends were trimmed by 5 bases and 4 bases, with 6 bases remaining between them.

The chain recombines TRBV7-2 with TRBJ2-7, with no clear D. Between the trimmed V and J ends, which lost 3 bases and 0 bases, there was a span of 9 bases. The germline V gene encodes CDR1 SGHTA and CDR2 FQGNSA. The CDR3 totals 14 residues. The DNA for the CDR3 is TGTGCCAGCAGCTTTTTTGCAAGCTCCTACGAGCAGTACTTC. Its translation: CASSFFASSYEQYF.

This clonotype was detected many times. This rearrangement joins TRBV9 to TRBJ2-1, with TRBD2 as a possible D gene (6 bases). V lost 4 bases to trimming and J lost 2 bases, with 13 bases between them. Germline lookup yields CDR1 SGDLS and CDR2 YYNGEE. CDR3 length: 15 amino acids. CDR3 DNA: TGTGCCAGCAGCCAGGAGGGGTTAACCTACAATGAGCAGTTCTTC. It is translated as CASSQEGLTYNEQFF. The entire variable domain, with the rest obtained from reference TRBV9 and TRBJ2-1, is as follows: DSGVTQTPKHLITATGQRVTLRCSPRSGDLSVYWYQQSLDQGLQFLIQYYNGEERAKGNILERFSAQQFPDLHSELNLSSLELGDSALYFCASSQEGLTYNEQFFGPGTRLTVL.

The sample holds many counts of this clonotype. This sequence joins TRBV12-3 or TRBV12-4 and TRBJ2-7, with a possible D match to TRBD1 (5 bases). The CDR3 loop spans 12 amino acids. Trimming removed 6 bases from V and 5 bases from J, with 11 bases in between. The CDR3 DNA follows: TGTGCCAGCAGCCAGGGTAGGGACGAGCAGTACTTC. This translates into CASSQGRDEQYF.

This clonotype was observed at least ten times. V and J are TRBV5-6 and TRBJ2-2, with 12 nucleotides matching TRBD2. The CDR3 is 16 amino acids. Per the germline V gene, CDR1 is SGHDT and CDR2 is YYEEEE. With V trimmed by 4 bases and J by 2 bases, 3 bases remained unmatched. The CDR3 DNA reads as TGTGCCAGCAGCCTGACTAGCGGGAGCAACACCGGGGAGCTGTTTTTT. Protein sequence: CASSLTSGSNTGELFF.

There are many counts of this clonotype. V is TRBV27 and J is TRBJ2-4, with 7 bases that match TRBD1. The length of the CDR3 is 13 residues. Losses at the gene ends were 5 bases for V and 8 bases for J; bases not matched to a gene: 6. Germline values: CDR1 MNHEY, CDR2 SMNVEV (reference sequence). The CDR3, as DNA: TGTGCCAGCAGTAATAACAGGGGAGACATTCAGTACTTC. Protein sequence: CASSNNRGDIQYF.

The sample holds many counts of this clonotype. The J gene is TRBJ2-5, the V gene TRBV5-1; perhaps TRBD2 as D (5 bases). Germline CDR1 and CDR2: SGHRS and YFSETQ. CDR3 length: 15 amino acids. The V gene lost 4 bases and the J gene lost 2 bases, with 15 bases spanning the gap. DNA of the CDR3: TGCGCCAGCAGCCCCCAAGTGAGCGGTCAAGAGACCCAGTACTTC. It specifies CASSPQVSGQETQYF.

This clonotype was seen many times. The chain combines TRBV7-9 with TRBJ2-1, with 16 bases matching TRBD2. From germline, CDR1 is SEHNR and CDR2 FQNEAQ (reference sequence). Trimming at V came to 5 bases and at J to 0 bases, leaving 13 bases not matched to a gene. CDR3 size: 21 residues. CDR3 sequence (DNA): TGTGCCAGCAGCCAGACGAGAGCGGGACTAGCGGGAGGGAGCTCCTACAATGAGCAGTTCTTC. Translated: CASSQTRAGLAGGSSYNEQFF.

This clonotype was observed many times. This chain uses TRBV5-1 with TRBJ2-2, with D hard to call. The CDR3 contains 14 residues. Germline V gene sequence: CDR1 SGHRS, CDR2 YFSETQ. With 3 bases removed from V and 4 bases from J, the gap between germline ends came to 10 bases. CDR3: CASSYASSTGELFF. CDR3 sequence (DNA): TGCGCCAGCAGCTACGCATCTAGCACCGGGGAGCTGTTTTTT.

This clonotype was picked up many times. This chain links TRBV5-1 with TRBJ1-1; D is ambiguous. V dropped 1 base and J dropped 0 bases, with 19 bases sitting between them. Germline CDR1 reads SGHRS; CDR2 reads YFSETQ. The CDR3 covers 18 residues. DNA of the CDR3: TGCGCCAGCAGCTTGTACCCCCCCGGAGGGCTAATGAACACTGAAGCTTTCTTT. It yields the protein CASSLYPPGGLMNTEAFF.

The chain joins TRBV7-2 to TRBJ1-1; D perhaps matches TRBD1 (5 bases). V dropped 5 bases and J dropped 1 base, with 14 bases sitting between them. This CDR3 contains 15 residues. Per the germline V gene, CDR1 is SGHTA and CDR2 is FQGNSA. CDR3 sequence: CASSLLGTANTEAFF. CDR3 coding DNA: TGTGCCAGCAGCCTCCTAGGGACGGCGAACACTGAAGCTTTCTTT.

In this sample, this clonotype turned up many times. The chain uses TRBV7-9 and TRBJ2-1, with D possibly matching TRBD2 (6 bases). Trimming shortened V by 4 bases and J by 3 bases, and 10 bases separated the two germline ends. Germline values: CDR1 SEHNR, CDR2 FQNEAQ (reference sequence). CDR3 length: 14 residues. Here the CDR3 DNA reads TGTGCCAGCAGCTCTTGGGGGGACTACAATGAGCAGTTCTTC. Protein sequence: CASSSWGDYNEQFF.

This clonotype appeared many times. The chain employs TRBV27 and TRBJ1-1; the D is unclear. The V and J ends lost 0 bases and 3 bases respectively, with 8 bases between them. Germline V lookup: CDR1 MNHEY, CDR2 SMNVEV (reference sequence). This CDR3 has 14 residues. The CDR3 DNA reads TGTGCCAGCAGTTTATCGAACGGGGACACTGAAGCTTTCTTT. It is translated as CASSLSNGDTEAFF.

Relative to its sample, this clonotype is medium-sized. This rearrangement joins TRBV4-3 to TRBJ2-7; 11 bases fit TRBD2. With 5 bases clipped from V and 3 bases from J, the junction kept 12 bases outside the gene matches. CDR1 LGHNA and CDR2 YSLEER come from the germline V gene. This CDR3 is 17 amino acids long. The CDR3 is CASSSSEGTSGFYEQYF. CDR3 nucleotide sequence: TGCGCCAGCAGCTCCTCCGAGGGGACTAGCGGCTTCTACGAGCAGTACTTC.

This clonotype is medium-sized within its sample. V usage is TRBV20-1 and J usage is TRBJ1-1; no definite D call. The CDR3 runs to 13 residues. Looked up from germline, CDR1 is DFQATT and CDR2 is SNEGSKA (reference sequence). V lost 1 base and J lost 3, with 9 bases in between. In DNA, the CDR3 is TGCAGTGCTAGAGCCCCGGAGCACACTGAAGCTTTCTTT. Encoded protein: CSARAPEHTEAFF.

The rearrangement uses TRBV7-9 and TRBJ2-1; D perhaps matches TRBD2 (6 bases). Germline lookup yields CDR1 SEHNR and CDR2 FQNEAQ (reference sequence). Deletions cut 5 bases from V and 10 bases from J, with 24 bases between. The CDR3 runs to 16 residues. CDR3 sequence reads: CASSPASTRLLDEQFF. CDR3 sequence (DNA): TGTGCCAGCAGCCCGGCCTCGACTAGGCTGCTGGACGAGCAGTTCTTC.

This clonotype rates as medium-sized. The chain uses TRBV28 and TRBJ2-3, with 9 bases identical to TRBD2. The trim removed 6 bases at V and 2 bases at J, leaving 3 bases unmatched. CDR3 length equals 14 residues. CDR1 is MDHEN and CDR2 is SYDVKM in the germline V gene. The CDR3: CASSQRGDTDTQYF. The CDR3 nucleotides are TGTGCCAGCAGCCAGCGGGGGGACACAGATACGCAGTATTTT. Full variable domain (outside the CDR3, taken from reference TRBV28 and TRBJ2-3): DVKVTQSSRYLVKRTGEKVFLECVQDMDHENMFWYRQDPGLGLRLIYFSYDVKMKEKGDIPEGYSVSREKKERFSLILESASTNQTSMYLCASSQRGDTDTQYFGPGTRLTVL.

This clonotype was seen ten or more times. The gene calls are TRBV27 and TRBJ1-2, with 11 nucleotides matching TRBD1. CDR1 is MNHEY and CDR2 is SMNVEV in the germline V gene (reference sequence). The CDR3 sequence is 14 residues long. V lost 6 bases to trimming and J lost 4 bases; unmatched junction nucleotides: 4. CDR3 coding DNA: TGTGCCAGCAGCACAGGGACAGGGGGCTATGGCTACACCTTC. Translating it yields CASSTGTGGYGYTF.

This clonotype has ten or more counts. The genes are TRBV29-1 and TRBJ2-1; TRBD2 is a possible D gene (5 bases). Per the germline V gene, CDR1 is SQVTM and CDR2 is ANQGSEA. Trimming stripped 4 bases from V and 4 bases from J, with 17 bases between. The CDR3 runs to 15 residues. The CDR3 nucleotides read TGCAGCGTTGGATCGGGGAAAGGCTCGTACAATGAGCAGTTCTTC. Protein: CSVGSGKGSYNEQFF.

This clonotype appeared many times. The V call is TRBV6-1, the J call TRBJ1-4; D is uncertain. Germline-derived CDR1 and CDR2 are MNHNS and SASEGT. CDR3 length: 14 residues. Trimming shortened V by 3 bases and J by 4 bases, and 9 bases separated the two germline ends. The CDR3 spells CASSENRINEKLFF. DNA of the CDR3: TGTGCCAGCAGTGAGAACCGAATTAATGAAAAACTGTTTTTT.

This clonotype showed up many times. V is TRBV27 and J is TRBJ2-7; 7 bases align to TRBD1. Trimming took 5 bases from V and 2 from J; bases not matched to a gene: 6. There are 14 residues in the CDR3. Per germline, CDR1 MNHEY and CDR2 SMNVEV (reference sequence). CDR3 protein: CASSPGQVPYEQYF. DNA for the CDR3: TGTGCCAGCAGTCCAGGACAGGTTCCCTACGAGCAGTACTTC.

This clonotype was picked up many times. The rearrangement joins TRBV9 to TRBJ1-2, with 7 positions matching TRBD1. V lost 4 bases to trimming and J lost 4 bases; unmatched junction nucleotides: 7. The CDR3 runs to 14 residues. Per germline, CDR1 SGDLS and CDR2 YYNGEE. The DNA of the CDR3 is TGTGCCAGCAGCAGTACCGGGACAGCCTATGGCTACACCTTC. Amino acid sequence: CASSSTGTAYGYTF.